The 14 T cell receptor beta chains reported below all come from one sample, sequenced in a study of control samples from healthy donors and cancer patients. Some clones are missing from TCRdb's copy, which holds only in-frame ones; the method was immunoSEQ multiplex PCR. The sample carries roughly 100,000 clones, around 82% recorded once. Source material: blood. The receptors derive from a woman aged 50 to 60 in good health.

The chain combines TRBV3-1 (or the pseudogene TRBV3-2) with TRBJ1-2; tentative D call: TRBD1 (6 bases). The V gene's germline CDR1 is LGHDT and CDR2 YNNKEL (reference sequence). The CDR3 is made up of 15 amino acids. The germline V and J ends were trimmed by 3 bases and 1 base, with 12 bases remaining between them. CDR3 protein: CASSQTGTLNYGYTF. CDR3 nucleotide sequence: TGTGCCAGCAGCCAGACAGGCACTCTTAACTATGGCTACACCTTC.

V is TRBV9 and J is TRBJ1-2; D ambiguous. The germline gives CDR1 SGDLS, CDR2 YYNGEE. CDR3 length: 15 residues. V lost 1 base and J 6 bases, leaving 16 bases between the germline ends. CDR3 protein: CASSVTREMSNGYTF. The CDR3 region has the DNA TGTGCCAGCAGCGTAACCCGGGAGATGAGTAATGGCTACACCTTC.

The chain links TRBV5-8 to TRBJ2-1; 10 nucleotides match TRBD2. V was clipped by 0 bases and J by 10 bases; unmatched bases: 13. Germline loops: CDR1 SGHTS, CDR2 YDEGEE. The CDR3 totals 17 residues. CDR3 bases: TGTGCCAGCAGCTTGGGAGGTCTAGCGGGAGTAATGGGGGAGCAGTTCTTC. It yields the protein CASSLGGLAGVMGEQFF.

The V call is TRBV19, the J call TRBJ1-5; 8 bases match TRBD1. V shed 3 bases, J shed 1 base, and the junction held 8 bases outside the gene matches. Germline V gene data show CDR1 as LNHDA and CDR2 as SQIVND (reference sequence). This CDR3 has 17 amino acids. The CDR3: CASSMGTGRLSNQPQHF. The CDR3 DNA reads TGTGCCAGTAGTATGGGGACAGGAAGGTTGAGCAATCAGCCCCAGCATTTT.

The V call is TRBV4-3, the J call TRBJ2-7; unclear D gene. CDR1 is LGHNA, CDR2 YSLEER, per germline. Trimming pared 0 bases from V and 0 bases from J, leaving 6 bases between. The CDR3 runs to 14 residues. CDR3 residues: CASSQDRFSYEQYF. The CDR3 region has the DNA TGCGCCAGCAGCCAAGACAGGTTCTCCTACGAGCAGTACTTC.

This chain uses TRBV7-3 with TRBJ1-5, with unresolved D. Trimming took off 2 bases at V and 0 bases at J, with 5 bases between the two ends. The CDR3 loop spans 14 amino acids. Germline loops: CDR1 SGHTA, CDR2 FQGTGA. The CDR3 is CASSLHGSNQPQHF. CDR3 nucleotides: TGTGCCAGCAGCTTACACGGTAGCAATCAGCCCCAGCATTTT. The variable domain in full, with the rest retrieved from reference TRBV7-3 and TRBJ1-5, is GAGVSQTPSNKVTEKGKYVELRCDPISGHTALYWYRQSLGQGPEFLIYFQGTGAADDSGLPNDRFFAVRPEGSVSTLKIQRTERGDSAVYLCASSLHGSNQPQHFGDGTRLSIL.

This chain links TRBV19 with TRBJ2-2, with 11 nucleotides matching TRBD2. V lost 4 bases, J lost 10 bases, and 8 bases stayed unmatched. The CDR3 contains 15 residues. Germline V gives CDR1 LNHDA, CDR2 SQIVND (reference sequence). The CDR3 loop is CASSTNSGGEEELFF. The CDR3 DNA sequence: TGTGCCAGTAGTACAAATAGCGGGGGGGAGGAGGAGCTGTTTTTT.

The chain uses TRBV11-3 and TRBJ2-3, with 12 bases matching TRBD2. Germline values: CDR1 SGHNT, CDR2 YENEEA. Germline trimming cut 1 base from V and 8 bases from J; bases unmatched to any gene: 10. The CDR3 totals 17 residues. In nucleotides, the CDR3 is TGTGCCAGCAGCTTAGGCGCTAGCGGGAGGGCCAGGGGTACGCAGTATTTT. Protein product: CASSLGASGRARGTQYF.

The chain combines TRBV3-1 (or the pseudogene TRBV3-2) with TRBJ1-1, with TRBD1 matching 9 bases. The CDR3 totals 14 residues. Per the germline V gene, CDR1 is LGHDT and CDR2 is YNNKEL (reference sequence). The trim removed 1 base at V and 10 bases at J, leaving 7 bases unmatched. The CDR3: CASSQGGQGLVAFF. The CDR3 nucleotides read TGTGCCAGCAGCCAAGGGGGACAGGGTTTGGTAGCTTTCTTT.

The V call is TRBV6-5, the J call TRBJ1-2; D might be TRBD1 (6 bases). The CDR3 is made up of 13 amino acids. V shed 6 bases and J shed 4 bases, with 12 bases lying between them. CDR1 is MNHEY, CDR2 SVGAGI, per germline. CDR3 region: CASSGQRLYGYTF. The CDR3 coding sequence is TGTGCCAGCAGCGGACAGCGGCTCTATGGCTACACCTTC.

The chain has TRBV27 and TRBJ1-1, with D perhaps TRBD1 (6 bases). The CDR3 has 13 residues. Germline lookup yields CDR1 MNHEY and CDR2 SMNVEV (reference sequence). V shed 7 bases and J shed 0 bases, with 9 bases lying between them. In DNA, the CDR3 is TGTGCCAGCAAGGGGGTAGTGAACACTGAAGCTTTCTTT. Its translation: CASKGVVNTEAFF.

This chain links TRBV6-6 with TRBJ2-5; 15 bases map to TRBD2. CDR1 and CDR2 from the germline V gene are MNHNY and SVGAGI (reference sequence). The CDR3 is 15 residues long. V trimming: 4 bases; J trimming: 4 bases; junction bases outside the gene matches: 1. CDR3 residues: CASSSGLAGGETQYF. The CDR3 DNA reads as TGTGCCAGCAGTTCGGGACTAGCGGGAGGAGAGACCCAGTACTTC.

The V and J genes are TRBV4-1 and TRBJ2-7; D may be TRBD1 or TRBD2 (5 bases each). This CDR3 region has 15 residues. Between the trimmed V and J ends, which lost 4 bases and 2 bases, there was a span of 15 bases. The germline CDR1 and CDR2 sequences are MGHRA and YSYEKL. The CDR3 sequence is CASSPSGTRTYEQYF. In DNA, the CDR3 is TGCGCCAGCAGCCCCTCCGGGACCCGCACCTACGAGCAGTACTTC.

The chain employs TRBV5-4 and TRBJ1-2, with 12 positions matching TRBD1. Germline lookup yields CDR1 SGHNT and CDR2 YYREEE (reference sequence). This CDR3 is 15 amino acids long. Germline trimming cut 6 bases from V and 4 bases from J; bases unmatched to any gene: 7. CDR3 bases: TGTGCCAGCACCCGGGGGGGACAGGGGGCCTATGGCTACACCTTC. This codes for CASTRGGQGAYGYTF.